One sample yielded the 29 T cell receptor beta chains listed below, sequenced in a study of T cells in Graves' hyperthyroidism and ophthalmopathy. Template material for amplifying TCR beta CDR3 regions consisted of RNA transcripts. The HTBI primer set was used in a first-round RT-PCR of the TCR CDR3. TCRdb passed the multiplex PCR reads through MiXCR, listing each CDR3 protein once. The table records under 700,000 distinct CDR3 sequences, 40% to 55% of them present only once. The sequenced material came from peripheral blood or thyroid tissue (not recorded which). All receptors derive from a woman in her late teens or twenties with Graves' hyperthyroidism.

This clonotype was detected a few times. The chain couples TRBV12-3 or TRBV12-4 to TRBJ1-4; unclear D gene. Trimming took off 7 bases at V and 0 bases at J, with 9 bases between the two ends. The CDR3 length is 14 residues. The CDR3 DNA reads TGTGCCAGCAAGGACGACCCAACTAATGAAAAACTGTTTTTT. This translates into CASKDDPTNEKLFF.

Many counts were recorded for this clonotype. This chain links TRBV24-1 with TRBJ1-5; D unclear. The CDR3 length is 14 residues. The V end lost 4 bases, the J end lost 4 bases, and 10 bases lay between the germline ends. Germline V gene data show CDR1 as KGHDR and CDR2 as SFDVKD. For the CDR3, the DNA is TGTGCCACCAGTGAGGGAGGTTTTAATCAGCCCCAGCATTTT. It encodes CATSEGGFNQPQHF.

This clonotype has at least ten counts. The rearrangement uses TRBV5-8 and TRBJ1-5, with D maybe TRBD1 (6 bases). The CDR3 length is 13 residues. CDR1 is SGHTS, CDR2 YDEGEE, per germline. Trimming pared 2 bases from V and 7 bases from J, leaving 10 bases between. The CDR3 coding sequence is TGTGCCAGCAGCTTACAGGGTTGGCAGCCCCAGCATTTT. It specifies CASSLQGWQPQHF.

The chain links TRBV7-2 to TRBJ2-5; 11 bases agree with TRBD2. Germline V gives CDR1 SGHTA, CDR2 FQGNSA. The CDR3 is 15 residues long. J lost 5 bases, V lost 1 base, and 3 bases had no gene match. Here the CDR3 DNA reads TGTGCCAGCAGCTTAGATCCTAGCGGGAGGGAGACCCAGTACTTC. It translates to CASSLDPSGRETQYF. Full variable domain (outside the CDR3, taken from reference TRBV7-2 and TRBJ2-5): GAGVSQSPSNKVTEKGKDVELRCDPISGHTALYWYRQSLGQGLEFLIYFQGNSAPDKSGLPSDRFSAERTGGSVSTLTIQRTQQEDSAVYLCASSLDPSGRETQYFGPGTRLLVL.

The V and J genes are TRBV20-1 and TRBJ1-5; D gene ambiguous. From germline, CDR1 is DFQATT and CDR2 SNEGSKA (reference sequence). With 1 base removed from V and 0 bases from J, the gap between germline ends came to 10 bases. This CDR3 region has 15 residues. CDR3 region: CSARGNQGSNQPQHF. The DNA for the CDR3 is TGCAGTGCTAGAGGAAACCAAGGTAGCAATCAGCCCCAGCATTTT.

This clonotype was observed at least ten times. The CDR3 protein is CSGYRGGTEAFF. The CDR3 nucleotides read TGCAGCGGATACAGGGGAGGCACTGAAGCTTTCTTT. The rearrangement uses TRBV29-1 and TRBJ1-1; TRBD1 aligns across 7 bases. With 7 bases clipped from V and 4 bases from J, the junction kept 6 bases outside the gene matches. Germline-derived CDR1 and CDR2 are SQVTM and ANQGSEA. The CDR3 sequence is 12 residues long.

On this clonotype itself: The germline gene is not matched at one end of the junction; a read error may be the cause. J is TRBJ2-7 and V is TRBV7-2; possibly TRBD1 for D (6 bases). This CDR3 contains 13 residues. The germline CDR1 and CDR2 sequences are SGHTA and FQGNSA. CDR3 nucleotides: TGTGCCAGCAGTTATACGGGTGGACAGTCCTATGTCTTC. It codes for CASSYTGGQSYVF.

The chain recombines TRBV7-2 with TRBJ1-2; tentatively, D is TRBD1 (5 bases). This CDR3 has 16 residues. V was pared by 2 bases and J by 0 bases, with 13 bases between. Germline CDR1 and CDR2: SGHTA and FQGNSA. In DNA, the CDR3 is TGTGCCAGCAGCTTAATGGGTGGAGGGGCTAACTATGGCTACACCTTC. This sequence encodes CASSLMGGGANYGYTF.

This clonotype was picked up many times. The chain employs TRBV7-2 and TRBJ2-5; TRBD2 might be the D (6 bases). Germline V gene sequence: CDR1 SGHTA, CDR2 FQGNSA. The CDR3 spans 13 residues. The germline V and J ends were trimmed by 4 bases and 7 bases, with 13 bases remaining between them. As DNA, the CDR3 is TGTGCCAGCAGCTGGGAGGAGAATGCGACCCAGTACTTC. This translates into CASSWEENATQYF.

The chain joins TRBV15 to TRBJ2-7; D remains unclear. CDR3 size: 13 residues. Germline assignment: CDR1 LNHNV and CDR2 YYDKDF (reference sequence). V was clipped by 1 base and J by 2 bases, with 6 bases between them. This CDR3 reads CATSRGPAYEQYF. The CDR3 DNA is TGTGCCACCAGCAGAGGGCCCGCCTACGAGCAGTACTTC.

The CDR3 protein is CASSQGEYSGRAFEQYF. Here the CDR3 DNA reads TGTGCCAGTAGCCAAGGGGAATACAGCGGGAGGGCCTTCGAGCAGTACTTC. The V gene is TRBV19, the J gene TRBJ2-7, with 10 bases aligning to TRBD2. V trimming: 6 bases; J trimming: 6 bases; junction bases outside the gene matches: 17. Germline lookup yields CDR1 LNHDA and CDR2 SQIVND (reference sequence). The CDR3 is 17 amino acids.

The rearrangement links TRBV19 to TRBJ1-1; no clear D gene. The V end lost 9 bases, the J end lost 11 bases, and 22 bases lay between the germline ends. Per germline, CDR1 LNHDA and CDR2 SQIVND (reference sequence). This CDR3 has 13 amino acids. CDR3 protein: CASRSPDSPAAFF. CDR3 nucleotides: TGTGCCAGCCGCAGCCCCGACTCCCCCGCGGCTTTCTTT.

This clonotype was found many times. The gene calls are TRBV20-1 and TRBJ1-2; D is unclear. Looked up from germline, CDR1 is DFQATT and CDR2 is SNEGSKA (reference sequence). The CDR3 is made up of 11 amino acids. V lost 6 bases and J 3 bases, leaving 8 bases between the germline ends. CDR3 nucleotides: TGCAGTGCGTCAACGGACTATGGCTACACCTTC. It is translated as CSASTDYGYTF.

This clonotype came up many times. The genes are TRBV7-9 and TRBJ1-1; D remains ambiguous. Germline assignment: CDR1 SEHNR and CDR2 FQNEAQ (reference sequence). V was pared by 2 bases and J by 11 bases, with 9 bases between. The CDR3 runs 11 residues. The CDR3 DNA reads as TGTGCCAGCAGCTTATCCCTGGCTGCTTTCTTT. As protein: CASSLSLAAFF.

V is TRBV2 and J is TRBJ2-2; 11 bases match TRBD2. CDR1 is SNHLY, CDR2 FYNNEI, per germline. Trimming cost V 9 bases and J 4 bases; bases outside gene matches: 10. This CDR3 has 16 residues. The CDR3 sequence is CASSVSLAGGTGELFF. In DNA, the CDR3 is TGTGCCAGTAGCGTTTCTCTAGCGGGAGGCACCGGGGAGCTGTTTTTT.

In its sample, this clonotype was seen a few times. The chain is built from TRBV7-6 and TRBJ2-7, with TRBD2 identical over 8 bases. CDR1 and CDR2 from the germline V gene are SGHVS and FNYEAQ. With 4 bases clipped from V and 2 bases from J, the junction kept 10 bases outside the gene matches. This CDR3 is 16 amino acids long. The CDR3 DNA sequence: TGTGCCAGCAGCTCGGCCGGGACTAGGGCCGCCTACGAGCAGTACTTC. This encodes CASSSAGTRAAYEQYF.

The table lists this clonotype with a few counts. The V and J genes are TRBV11-1 and TRBJ2-5; D not certain. With 1 base removed from V and 2 bases from J, the gap between germline ends came to 11 bases. This CDR3 is built from 15 residues. CDR1 SGHAT and CDR2 FQDESV come from the germline V gene (reference sequence). Here the CDR3 reads CASSLVISGQETQYF. CDR3 in DNA: TGTGCCAGCAGCTTAGTAATTTCGGGTCAAGAGACCCAGTACTTC.

The table lists this clonotype with a few counts. The rearrangement uses TRBV7-2 and TRBJ1-2; no definite D call. V was pared by 2 bases and J by 10 bases, with 8 bases between. CDR1 and CDR2 (germline): SGHTA, FQGNSA. CDR3 length equals 11 residues. The CDR3 DNA reads as TGTGCCAGCAGCTTACTTTCTATCTACACCTTC. It specifies CASSLLSIYTF. Complete variable domain (other parts from reference TRBV7-2 and TRBJ1-2): GAGVSQSPSNKVTEKGKDVELRCDPISGHTALYWYRQSLGQGLEFLIYFQGNSAPDKSGLPSDRFSAERTGGSVSTLTIQRTQQEDSAVYLCASSLLSIYTFGSGTRLTVV.

This clonotype has only a few counts. CDR3 DNA: TGCAGTGCTAAGGGGGAGGGCCCAGGGCAAGAGACCCAGTACTTC. It codes for CSAKGEGPGQETQYF. This chain joins TRBV20-1 and TRBJ2-5; TRBD2 is a possible D gene (7 bases). CDR3 size: 15 residues. The V and J ends lost 4 bases and 2 bases respectively, with 17 bases between them. CDR1 and CDR2 (germline): DFQATT, SNEGSKA (reference sequence).

This clonotype was picked up one time. The chain employs TRBV7-9 and TRBJ1-4, with D perhaps TRBD1 (5 bases). CDR1 and CDR2 from the germline V gene are SEHNR and FQNEAQ (reference sequence). Trimming took off 1 base at V and 6 bases at J, with 9 bases between the two ends. The CDR3 totals 14 residues. CDR3 residues: CASSLGVTDEKLFF. In DNA, the CDR3 is TGTGCCAGCAGCTTAGGCGTGACAGATGAAAAACTGTTTTTT.

Of note for this clonotype: This may stem from a read error, because a much larger clone lies one nucleotide away. Because it lacks the conserved phenylalanine or tryptophan at the end, this CDR3 is likely a read error. This rearrangement joins TRBV2 to TRBJ1-1; tentatively, D is TRBD1 (5 bases). From germline, CDR1 is SNHLY and CDR2 FYNNEI. V dropped 1 base and J dropped 5 bases, with 14 bases sitting between them. This CDR3 has 15 amino acids. As DNA, the CDR3 is TGTGCCAGCAGTGAAGGACAGCCTCGGGGAACTGAAGCTTTCTTA. Translating it yields CASSEGQPRGTEAFL.

Of note for this clonotype: Lacking the conserved final phenylalanine or tryptophan, this CDR3 likely reflects a read error. The chain couples TRBV20-1 to TRBJ1-6; D is unclear. The CDR3 sequence is 15 residues long. Per the germline V gene, CDR1 is DFQATT and CDR2 is SNEGSKA (reference sequence). Trimming cost V 0 bases and J 0 bases, with 6 bases left between them. CDR3 sequence: CSARDSGSYNSPLHL. CDR3 DNA sequence: TGCAGTGCTAGAGATTCCGGCTCCTATAATTCACCCCTCCACCTT.

This rearrangement joins TRBV11-2 to TRBJ2-7, with D possibly matching TRBD2 (6 bases). The ends were cut back, 0 bases at V and 2 bases at J, with 8 bases in the middle. Looked up from germline, CDR1 is SGHAT and CDR2 is FQNNGV. The CDR3 extends over 14 amino acids. The CDR3 sequence: CASSLDGGTYEQYF. CDR3 sequence (DNA): TGTGCCAGCAGCTTAGACGGAGGGACCTACGAGCAGTACTTC.

V is TRBV24-1 and J is TRBJ2-5; D assignment may be TRBD1 or TRBD2 (5 bases each). CDR3 length: 14 amino acids. V lost 4 bases, J lost 5 bases, and 13 bases lay in between. Looked up from germline, CDR1 is KGHDR and CDR2 is SFDVKD. CDR3 sequence: CATSDPGQGETQYF. The CDR3, as DNA: TGTGCCACCAGTGACCCGGGGCAAGGGGAGACCCAGTACTTC.

The rearrangement uses TRBV21-1 and TRBJ1-4; the D call in the table, TRBD1, was not verified against the DNA. TRBV21-1 is flagged as a pseudogene. This CDR3 region has 15 residues. The CDR3: CASSKWGASNEKLFF. As DNA, the CDR3 is TGTGCCAGCAGCAAGTGGGGCGCCTCTAATGAAAAACTGTTTTTT.

This chain links TRBV12-3 or TRBV12-4 with TRBJ1-1; D gene uncertain. Trimming stripped 7 bases from V and 1 base from J, with 16 bases between. The CDR3 has 15 residues. The CDR3 nucleotides read TGTGCCAGCATAGCGTCCGACCGGGCGAACACTGAAGCTTTCTTT. Translating it yields CASIASDRANTEAFF.

This chain uses TRBV5-1 with TRBJ1-4, with a possible D match to TRBD1 (5 bases). CDR3 size: 14 residues. In germline, CDR1 is SGHRS, CDR2 YFSETQ. Trimming stripped 0 bases from V and 3 bases from J, with 6 bases between. The CDR3 loop reads CASSLETANEKLFF. The CDR3 DNA sequence: TGCGCCAGCAGCTTGGAGACAGCTAATGAAAAACTGTTTTTT.

This clonotype has at least ten counts. This sequence joins TRBV2 and TRBJ1-2; no firm D call. Trimming took 5 bases from V and 0 from J, leaving 10 bases between them. This CDR3 has 14 amino acids. Germline V gene lookup returns CDR1 SNHLY and CDR2 FYNNEI. The CDR3 loop is CASSRLTSNYGYTF. The CDR3 DNA reads as TGTGCCAGCAGTCGACTCACGTCTAACTATGGCTACACCTTC.

This rearrangement joins TRBV10-3 to TRBJ2-7; unclear D gene. This CDR3 has 11 amino acids. V lost 5 bases and J lost 4, with 6 bases in between. Germline V gene lookup returns CDR1 ENHRY and CDR2 SYGVKD. The CDR3 region is CAISPSYEQYF. As DNA, the CDR3 is TGTGCCATCAGTCCCAGTTACGAGCAGTACTTC.